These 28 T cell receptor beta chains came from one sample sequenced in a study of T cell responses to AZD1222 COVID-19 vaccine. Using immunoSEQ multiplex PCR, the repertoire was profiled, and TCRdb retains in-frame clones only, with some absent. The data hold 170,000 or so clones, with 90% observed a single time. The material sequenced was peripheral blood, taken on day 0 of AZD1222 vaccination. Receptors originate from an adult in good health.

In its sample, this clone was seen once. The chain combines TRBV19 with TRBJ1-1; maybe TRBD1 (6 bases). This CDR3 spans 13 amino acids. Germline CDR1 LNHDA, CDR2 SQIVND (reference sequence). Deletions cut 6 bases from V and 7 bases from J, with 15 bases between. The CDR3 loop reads CASRPTGGHEAFF. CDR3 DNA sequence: TGTGCCAGTAGACCGACAGGAGGACATGAAGCTTTCTTT.

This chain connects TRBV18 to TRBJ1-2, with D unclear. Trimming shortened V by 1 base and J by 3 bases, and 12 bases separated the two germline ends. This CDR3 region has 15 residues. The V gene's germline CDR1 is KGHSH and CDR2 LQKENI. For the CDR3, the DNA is TGTGCCAGCTCACCACGGCCCCGGAATTACTATGGCTACACCTTC. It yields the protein CASSPRPRNYYGYTF.

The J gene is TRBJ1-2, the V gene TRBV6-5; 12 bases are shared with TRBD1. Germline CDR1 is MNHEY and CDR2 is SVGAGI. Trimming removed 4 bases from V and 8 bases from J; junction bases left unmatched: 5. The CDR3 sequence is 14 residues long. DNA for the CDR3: TGTGCCAGCAGTTCCGGGACAGGGGGCCTGGGCTACACCTTC. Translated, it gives CASSSGTGGLGYTF.

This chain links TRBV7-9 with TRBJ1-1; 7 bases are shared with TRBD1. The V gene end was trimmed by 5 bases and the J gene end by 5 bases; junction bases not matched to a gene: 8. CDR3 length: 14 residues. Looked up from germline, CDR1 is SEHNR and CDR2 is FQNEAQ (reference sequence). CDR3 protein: CASSAYRGGTEAFF. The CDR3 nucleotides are TGTGCCAGCAGCGCTTACAGGGGTGGAACTGAAGCTTTCTTT.

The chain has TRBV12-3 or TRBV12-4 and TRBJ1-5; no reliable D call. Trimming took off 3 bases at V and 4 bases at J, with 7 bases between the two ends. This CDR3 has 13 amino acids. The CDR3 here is CASSLAANQPQHF. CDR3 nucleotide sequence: TGTGCCAGCAGTTTGGCAGCAAATCAGCCCCAGCATTTT.

CDR3 loop: CASSLRGEAQETQYF. For the CDR3, the DNA is TGTGCCAGCAGCTTAAGGGGGGAAGCCCAAGAGACCCAGTACTTC. The chain uses TRBV7-3 and TRBJ2-5, with a weak D call TRBD2 (6 bases). V was clipped by 1 base and J by 1 base, with 10 bases between them. The CDR3 contains 15 residues. Germline assignment: CDR1 SGHTA and CDR2 FQGTGA.

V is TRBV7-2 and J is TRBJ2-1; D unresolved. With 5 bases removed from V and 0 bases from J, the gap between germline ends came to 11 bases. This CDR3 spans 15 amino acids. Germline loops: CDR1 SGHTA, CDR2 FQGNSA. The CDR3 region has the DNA TGTGCCAGCAGCGTTCCTAGAGGCTCCTACAATGAGCAGTTCTTC. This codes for CASSVPRGSYNEQFF. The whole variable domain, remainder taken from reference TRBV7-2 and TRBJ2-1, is GAGVSQSPSNKVTEKGKDVELRCDPISGHTALYWYRQSLGQGLEFLIYFQGNSAPDKSGLPSDRFSAERTGGSVSTLTIQRTQQEDSAVYLCASSVPRGSYNEQFFGPGTRLTVL.

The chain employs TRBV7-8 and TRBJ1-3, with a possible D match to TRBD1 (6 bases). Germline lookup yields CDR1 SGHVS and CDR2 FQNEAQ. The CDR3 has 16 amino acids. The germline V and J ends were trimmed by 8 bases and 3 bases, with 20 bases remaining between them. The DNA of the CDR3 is TGTGCCAGCGGCAAGAGTTGGGGGGCTGGTGGAAACACCATATATTTT. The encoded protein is CASGKSWGAGGNTIYF.

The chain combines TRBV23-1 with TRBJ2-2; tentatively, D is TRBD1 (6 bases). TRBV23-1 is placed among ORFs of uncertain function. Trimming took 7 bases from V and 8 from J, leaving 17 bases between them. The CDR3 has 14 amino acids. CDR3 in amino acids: CASTRNSGAGELFF. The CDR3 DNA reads TGCGCCAGCACCCGAAATTCAGGGGCAGGGGAGCTGTTTTTT.

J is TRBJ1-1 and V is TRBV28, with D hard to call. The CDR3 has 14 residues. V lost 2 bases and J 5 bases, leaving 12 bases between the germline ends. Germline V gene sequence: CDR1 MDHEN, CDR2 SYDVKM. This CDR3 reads CASSLRKGLTEAFF. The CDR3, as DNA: TGTGCCAGCAGTTTAAGGAAGGGATTGACTGAAGCTTTCTTT.

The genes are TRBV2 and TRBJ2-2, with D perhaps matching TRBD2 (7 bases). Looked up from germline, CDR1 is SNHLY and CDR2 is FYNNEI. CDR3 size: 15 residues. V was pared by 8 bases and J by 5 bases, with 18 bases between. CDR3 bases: TGTGCCAGCTTGGTGGGGGGGCCGTATACCGGGGAGCTGTTTTTT. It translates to CASLVGGPYTGELFF.

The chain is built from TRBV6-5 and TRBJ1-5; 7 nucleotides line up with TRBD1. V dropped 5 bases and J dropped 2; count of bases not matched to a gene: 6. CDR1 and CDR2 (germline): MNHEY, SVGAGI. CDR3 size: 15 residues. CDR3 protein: CASSRDSGGNQPQHF. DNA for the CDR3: TGTGCCAGCAGTCGGGACAGCGGGGGCAATCAGCCCCAGCATTTT.

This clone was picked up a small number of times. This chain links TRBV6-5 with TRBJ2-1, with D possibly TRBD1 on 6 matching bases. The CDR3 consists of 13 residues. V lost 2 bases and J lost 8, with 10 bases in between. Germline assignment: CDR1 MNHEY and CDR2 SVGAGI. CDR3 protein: CASSYNRVHEQFF. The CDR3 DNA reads TGTGCCAGCAGTTACAACAGGGTCCATGAGCAGTTCTTC.

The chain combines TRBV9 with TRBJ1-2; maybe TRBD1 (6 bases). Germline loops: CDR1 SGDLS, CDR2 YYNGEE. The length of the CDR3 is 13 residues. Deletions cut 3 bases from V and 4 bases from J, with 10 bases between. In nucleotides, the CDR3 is TGTGCCAGCAGCGCACAGGGACTCTATGGCTACACCTTC. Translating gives CASSAQGLYGYTF.

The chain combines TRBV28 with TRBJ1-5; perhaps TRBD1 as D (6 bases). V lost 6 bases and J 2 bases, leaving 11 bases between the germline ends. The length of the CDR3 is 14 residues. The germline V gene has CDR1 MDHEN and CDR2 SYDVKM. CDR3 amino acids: CASRLQGGNQPQHF. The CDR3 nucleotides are TGTGCCAGCAGACTACAGGGTGGCAATCAGCCCCAGCATTTT.

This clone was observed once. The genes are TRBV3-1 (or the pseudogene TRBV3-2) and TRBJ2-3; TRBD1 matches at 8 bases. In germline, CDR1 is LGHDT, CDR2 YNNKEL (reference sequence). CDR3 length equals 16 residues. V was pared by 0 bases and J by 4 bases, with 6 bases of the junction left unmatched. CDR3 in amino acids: CASSQDIGQGADTQYF. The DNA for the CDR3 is TGTGCCAGCAGCCAAGATATAGGACAGGGTGCAGATACGCAGTATTTT.

The CDR3 DNA reads TGCGCCAGCAGCCAAGATCGCCTGTCCAGCTCACCGATGAACACTGAAGCTTTCTTT. This sequence encodes CASSQDRLSSSPMNTEAFF. The chain links TRBV4-3 to TRBJ1-1; D is undetermined. V was shortened by 0 bases and J by 0 bases, with 20 bases between the two germline ends. This CDR3 comprises 19 residues. Per germline, CDR1 LGHNA and CDR2 YSLEER.

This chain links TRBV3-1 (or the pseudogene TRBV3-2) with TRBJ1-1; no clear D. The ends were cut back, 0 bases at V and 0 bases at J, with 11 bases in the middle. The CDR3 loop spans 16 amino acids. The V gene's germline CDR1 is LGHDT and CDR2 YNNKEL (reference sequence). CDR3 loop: CASSQDIGNMNTEAFF. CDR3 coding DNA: TGTGCCAGCAGCCAAGATATAGGGAACATGAACACTGAAGCTTTCTTT.

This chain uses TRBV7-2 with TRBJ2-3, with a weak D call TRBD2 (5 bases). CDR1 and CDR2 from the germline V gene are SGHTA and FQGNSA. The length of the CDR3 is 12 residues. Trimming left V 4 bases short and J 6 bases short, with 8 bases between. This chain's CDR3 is CASSWTLDTQYF. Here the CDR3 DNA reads TGTGCCAGCAGCTGGACTCTCGATACGCAGTATTTT.

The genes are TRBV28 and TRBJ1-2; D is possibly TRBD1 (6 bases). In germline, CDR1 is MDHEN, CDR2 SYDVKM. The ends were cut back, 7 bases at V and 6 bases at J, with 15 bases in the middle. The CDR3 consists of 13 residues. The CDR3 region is CASTRRGTDGYTF. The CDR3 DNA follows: TGTGCCAGCACCCGCAGGGGTACGGATGGCTACACCTTC.

CDR3 DNA sequence: TGTGCCAGCAGCTTAGCCGGGCACTATGGCTACACCTTC. It translates to CASSLAGHYGYTF. The chain is built from TRBV7-2 and TRBJ1-2; D remains ambiguous. This CDR3 has 13 amino acids. Trimming removed 0 bases from V and 3 bases from J, with 5 bases in between. Germline lookup yields CDR1 SGHTA and CDR2 FQGNSA.

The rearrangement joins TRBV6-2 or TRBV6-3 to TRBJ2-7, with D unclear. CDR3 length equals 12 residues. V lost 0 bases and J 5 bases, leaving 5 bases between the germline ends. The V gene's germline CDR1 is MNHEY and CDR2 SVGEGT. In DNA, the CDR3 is TGTGCCAGCAGTTACTCTATACACGAGCAGTACTTC. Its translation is CASSYSIHEQYF.

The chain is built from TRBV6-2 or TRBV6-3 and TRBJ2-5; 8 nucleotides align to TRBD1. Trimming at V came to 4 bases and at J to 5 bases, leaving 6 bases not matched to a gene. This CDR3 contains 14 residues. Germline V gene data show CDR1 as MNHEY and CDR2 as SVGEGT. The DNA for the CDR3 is TGTGCCAGCAGTTCCCCGACAGGGGCGGAGACCCAGTACTTC. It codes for CASSSPTGAETQYF.

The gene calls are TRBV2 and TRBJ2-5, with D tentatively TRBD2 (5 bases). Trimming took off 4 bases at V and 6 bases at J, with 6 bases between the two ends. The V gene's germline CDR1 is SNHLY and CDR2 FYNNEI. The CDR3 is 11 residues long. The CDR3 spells CASSAGKTQYF. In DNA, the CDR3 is TGTGCCAGCAGTGCGGGGAAGACCCAGTACTTC.

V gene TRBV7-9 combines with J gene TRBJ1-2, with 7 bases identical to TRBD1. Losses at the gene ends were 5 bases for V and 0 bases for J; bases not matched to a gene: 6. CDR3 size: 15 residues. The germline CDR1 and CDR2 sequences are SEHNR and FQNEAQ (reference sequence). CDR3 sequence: CASSDDREANYGYTF. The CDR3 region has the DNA TGTGCCAGCAGCGACGACAGGGAAGCTAACTATGGCTACACCTTC.

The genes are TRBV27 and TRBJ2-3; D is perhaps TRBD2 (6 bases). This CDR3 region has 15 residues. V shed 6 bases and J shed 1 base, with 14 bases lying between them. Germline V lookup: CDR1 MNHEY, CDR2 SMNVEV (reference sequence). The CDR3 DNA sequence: TGTGCCAGCAGCCTCCAAACGGGAGGCACAGATACGCAGTATTTT. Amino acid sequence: CASSLQTGGTDTQYF.

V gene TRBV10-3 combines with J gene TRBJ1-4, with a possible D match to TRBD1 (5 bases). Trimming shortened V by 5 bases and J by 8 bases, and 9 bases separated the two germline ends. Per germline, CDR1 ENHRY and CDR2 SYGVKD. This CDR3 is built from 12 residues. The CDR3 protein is CAISIRGEKLFF. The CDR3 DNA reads TGTGCCATCAGTATACGGGGCGAAAAACTGTTTTTT.

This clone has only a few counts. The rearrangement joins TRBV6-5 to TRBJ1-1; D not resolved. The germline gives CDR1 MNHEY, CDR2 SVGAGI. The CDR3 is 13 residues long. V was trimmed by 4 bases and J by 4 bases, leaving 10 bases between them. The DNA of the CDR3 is TGTGCCAGCAGTTCGAACGGTGGCACTGAAGCTTTCTTT. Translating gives CASSSNGGTEAFF.